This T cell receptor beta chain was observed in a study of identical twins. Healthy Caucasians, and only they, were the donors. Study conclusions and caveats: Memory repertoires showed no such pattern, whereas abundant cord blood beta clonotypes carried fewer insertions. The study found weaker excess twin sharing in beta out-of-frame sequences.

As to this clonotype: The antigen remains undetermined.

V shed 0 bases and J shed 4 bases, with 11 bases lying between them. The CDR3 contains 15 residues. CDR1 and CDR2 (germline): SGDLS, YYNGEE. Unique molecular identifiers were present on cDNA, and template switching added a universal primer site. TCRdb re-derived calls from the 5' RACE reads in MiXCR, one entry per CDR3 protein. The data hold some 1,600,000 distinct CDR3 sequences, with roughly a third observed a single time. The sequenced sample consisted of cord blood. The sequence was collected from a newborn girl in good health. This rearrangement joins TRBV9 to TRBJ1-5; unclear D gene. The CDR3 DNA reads TGTGCCAGCAGCGTAGGGGTAGGGAAGAATCAGCCCCAGCATTTT. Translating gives CASSVGVGKNQPQHF.